This T cell receptor beta chain originates from a study of blood T cell repertoires in COVID-19. In the original workflow: By means of reference gene primer amplification, nucleated cell counts were estimated. Only in-frame clones appear in the TCRdb table, and some are missing; sequencing was by immunoSEQ multiplex PCR. The V and J calls and clone size come from that table; D and trimming were worked out from the DNA. This sample has fewer than 85,000 clones, with less than 85% found just once. Germline CDR1 MNHEY, CDR2 SVGAGI. V was pared by 4 bases and J by 5 bases, with 8 bases of the junction left unmatched. The CDR3 length is 15 residues.

Sequencing was performed on peripheral blood. The rearrangement uses TRBV6-5 and TRBJ1-5, with 7 bases identical to TRBD1. The clonotype originates from a human donor with acute or convalescent COVID-19. The donor label of this sample is uncertain. For the CDR3, the DNA is TGTGCCAGCAGTTTAGACGACAGGGTGGATCAGCCCCAGCATTTT. It encodes CASSLDDRVDQPQHF.